This T cell receptor (beta chain) derives from a study of shared clonotypes between healthy human individuals. As for the study in general: Plates per donor: three CD4 naive, three CD4 memory, two CD8 naive, one CD8 memory.

A note on this clone: Other DNA sequences in the sample encode the same CDR3.

V lost 4 bases, J lost 2 bases, and 10 bases lay in between. CDR3 length: 13 amino acids. Germline loops: CDR1 SGHNT, CDR2 YYREEE (reference sequence). It was CD45RO-negative cells, positively selected for CCR7, that made up naive CD8 cells, with terminally differentiated effector memory CD45RA+ cells excluded. This table comes from immunoSEQ multiplex PCR, and its TCRdb copy is limited to in-frame clones, with some not included. The sample has under 1 million clones; 95% to 97% are singletons. The V call is TRBV5-4, the J call TRBJ2-7; D is possibly TRBD2 (6 bases). Sequencing was carried out using naive CD8+ T cells sorted from blood. This receptor was identified in a man aged 25 to 45 in good health. CDR3 bases: TGTGCCAGCAGCCCTGGAGGGACCTACGAGCAGTACTTC. Protein product: CASSPGGTYEQYF.